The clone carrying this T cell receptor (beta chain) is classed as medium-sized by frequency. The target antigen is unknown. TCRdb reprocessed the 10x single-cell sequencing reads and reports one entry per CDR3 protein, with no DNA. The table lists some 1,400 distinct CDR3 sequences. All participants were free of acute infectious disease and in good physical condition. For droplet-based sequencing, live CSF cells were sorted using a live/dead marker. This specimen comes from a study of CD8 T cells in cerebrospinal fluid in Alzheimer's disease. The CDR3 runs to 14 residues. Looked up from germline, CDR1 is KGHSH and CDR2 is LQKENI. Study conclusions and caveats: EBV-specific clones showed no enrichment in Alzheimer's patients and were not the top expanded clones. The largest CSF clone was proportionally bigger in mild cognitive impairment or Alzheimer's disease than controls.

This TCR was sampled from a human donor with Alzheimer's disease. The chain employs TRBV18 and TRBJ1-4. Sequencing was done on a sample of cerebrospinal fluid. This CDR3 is CASSPQGTNEKLFF.